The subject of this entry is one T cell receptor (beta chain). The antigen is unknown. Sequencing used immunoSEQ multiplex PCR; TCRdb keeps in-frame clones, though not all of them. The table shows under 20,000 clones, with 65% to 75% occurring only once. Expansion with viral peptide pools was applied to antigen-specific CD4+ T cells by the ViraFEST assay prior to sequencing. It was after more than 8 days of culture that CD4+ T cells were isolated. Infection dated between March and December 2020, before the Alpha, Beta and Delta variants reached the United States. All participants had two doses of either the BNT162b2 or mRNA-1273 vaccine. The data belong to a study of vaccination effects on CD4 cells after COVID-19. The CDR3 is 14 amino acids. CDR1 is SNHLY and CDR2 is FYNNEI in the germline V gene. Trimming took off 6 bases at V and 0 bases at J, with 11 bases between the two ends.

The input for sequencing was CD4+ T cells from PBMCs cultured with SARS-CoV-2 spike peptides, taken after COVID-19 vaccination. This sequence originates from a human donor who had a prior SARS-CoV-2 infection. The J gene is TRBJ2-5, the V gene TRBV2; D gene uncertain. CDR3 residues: CASRPRPYQETQYF. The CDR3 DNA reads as TGTGCCAGCAGGCCTCGGCCTTACCAAGAGACCCAGTACTTC.